This T cell receptor beta chain was captured by sequencing in a study of T cells in Graves' hyperthyroidism and ophthalmopathy. This clonotype was seen many times. Clinical symptoms, serum thyroxine and TRAb, thyroid ultrasound and orbital computed tomography together formed the diagnostic basis. RNA transcripts yielded amplified TCR beta CDR3 regions. The HTBI primer set drove a first-round RT-PCR of the TCR CDR3. MiXCR, applied by TCRdb to the multiplex PCR reads, yields one record per CDR3 protein. The profile shows some 400,000 distinct CDR3 sequences, roughly 19% of them singletons. CDR1 is SNHLY and CDR2 is FYNNEI in the germline V gene. The CDR3 loop spans 13 amino acids. J gave up 2 bases and V 5 bases, and 1 base lay outside the gene matches.

The sequencing input was blood. This sequence joins TRBV2 and TRBJ2-5; 8 positions match TRBD1. This TCR was sampled from a woman aged 18 to 35 with Graves' hyperthyroidism. CDR3 DNA: TGTGCCAGCAGTTGGACAGGGCAAGAGACCCAGTACTTC. This gives the protein CASSWTGQETQYF.